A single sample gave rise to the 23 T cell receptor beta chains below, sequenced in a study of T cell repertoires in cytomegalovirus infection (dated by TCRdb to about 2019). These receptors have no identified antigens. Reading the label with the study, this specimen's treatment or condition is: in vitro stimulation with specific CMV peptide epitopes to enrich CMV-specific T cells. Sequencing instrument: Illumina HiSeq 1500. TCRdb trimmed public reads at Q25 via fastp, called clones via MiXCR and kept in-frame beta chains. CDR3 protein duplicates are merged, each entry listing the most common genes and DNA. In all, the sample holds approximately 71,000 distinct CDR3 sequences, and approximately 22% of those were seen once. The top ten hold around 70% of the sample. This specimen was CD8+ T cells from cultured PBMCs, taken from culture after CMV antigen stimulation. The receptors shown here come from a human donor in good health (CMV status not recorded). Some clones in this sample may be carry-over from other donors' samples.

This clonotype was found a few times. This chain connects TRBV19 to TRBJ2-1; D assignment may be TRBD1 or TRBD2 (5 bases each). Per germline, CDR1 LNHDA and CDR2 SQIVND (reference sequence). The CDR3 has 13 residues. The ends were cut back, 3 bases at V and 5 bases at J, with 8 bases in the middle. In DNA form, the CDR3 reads TGTGCCAGTAGTATCTGGGGGAACAATGAGCAGTTCTTC. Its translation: CASSIWGNNEQFF. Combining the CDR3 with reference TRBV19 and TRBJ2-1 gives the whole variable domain DGGITQSPKYLFRKEGQNVTLSCEQNLNHDAMYWYRQDPGQGLRLIYYSQIVNDFQKGDIAEGYSVSREKKESFPLTVTSAQKNPTAFYLCASSIWGNNEQFFGPGTRLTVL.

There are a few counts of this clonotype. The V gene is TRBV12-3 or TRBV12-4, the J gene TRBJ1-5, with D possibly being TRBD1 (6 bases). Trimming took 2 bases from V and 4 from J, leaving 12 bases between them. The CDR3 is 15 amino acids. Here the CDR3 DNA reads TGTGCCAGCAGTTTAAATTTCAGGGGTAATCAGCCCCAGCATTTT. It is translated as CASSLNFRGNQPQHF.

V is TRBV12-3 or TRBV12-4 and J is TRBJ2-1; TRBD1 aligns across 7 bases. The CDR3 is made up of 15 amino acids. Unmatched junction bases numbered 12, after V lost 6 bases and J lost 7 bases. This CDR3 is CASRGLTGSGNEQFF. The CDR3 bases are TGTGCCAGCAGGGGATTGACAGGGTCTGGGAATGAGCAGTTCTTC.

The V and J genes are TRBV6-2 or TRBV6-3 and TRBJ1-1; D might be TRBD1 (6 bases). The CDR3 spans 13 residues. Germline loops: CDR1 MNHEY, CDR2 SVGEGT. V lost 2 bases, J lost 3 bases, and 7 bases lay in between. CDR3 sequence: CASSYGQYTEAFF. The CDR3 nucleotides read TGTGCCAGCAGTTACGGACAGTACACTGAAGCTTTCTTT.

In DNA form, the CDR3 reads TGTGCCAGCAGCTTAGTAGGTATGGAGCAGTTCTTC. Protein product: CASSLVGMEQFF. This chain connects TRBV7-9 to TRBJ2-1, with D unclear. The CDR3 length is 12 residues. Germline lookup yields CDR1 SEHNR and CDR2 FQNEAQ (reference sequence). The germline V and J ends were trimmed by 1 base and 10 bases, with 8 bases remaining between them.

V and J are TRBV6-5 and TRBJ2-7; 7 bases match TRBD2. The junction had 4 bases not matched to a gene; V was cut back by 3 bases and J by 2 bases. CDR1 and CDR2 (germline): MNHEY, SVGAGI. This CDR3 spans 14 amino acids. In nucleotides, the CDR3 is TGTGCCAGCAGTTATTACGCGGGGGCCTACGAGCAGTACTTC. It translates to CASSYYAGAYEQYF.

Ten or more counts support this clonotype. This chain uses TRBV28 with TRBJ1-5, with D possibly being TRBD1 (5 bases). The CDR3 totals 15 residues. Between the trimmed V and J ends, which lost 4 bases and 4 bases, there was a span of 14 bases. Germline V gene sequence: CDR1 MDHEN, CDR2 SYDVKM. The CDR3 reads CASSSDGGTNQPQHF. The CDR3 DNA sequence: TGTGCCAGCAGTTCGGACGGGGGAACTAATCAGCCCCAGCATTTT.

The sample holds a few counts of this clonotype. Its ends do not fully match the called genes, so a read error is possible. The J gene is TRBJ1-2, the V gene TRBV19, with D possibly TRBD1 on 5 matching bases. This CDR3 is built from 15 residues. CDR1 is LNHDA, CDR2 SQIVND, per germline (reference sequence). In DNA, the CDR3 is TGTGCCAATAGTACCGATACAGGAATTGACTATGGCTACACCTTC. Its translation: CANSTDTGIDYGYTF.

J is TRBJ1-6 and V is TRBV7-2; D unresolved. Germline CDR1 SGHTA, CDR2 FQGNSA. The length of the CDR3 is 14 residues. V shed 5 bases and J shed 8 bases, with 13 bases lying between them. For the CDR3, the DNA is TGTGCCAGCAGCCTCCTTACAGACTATTCACCCCTCCACTTT. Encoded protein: CASSLLTDYSPLHF.

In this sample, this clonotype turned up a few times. CDR3: CASSPELAGATTEAFF. The CDR3 DNA follows: TGTGCCAGCAGCCCAGAACTTGCGGGCGCGACCACTGAAGCTTTCTTT. The chain carries TRBV7-9 and TRBJ1-1; unclear D gene. The V gene's germline CDR1 is SEHNR and CDR2 FQNEAQ (reference sequence). The CDR3 runs to 16 residues. The V end was cut by 5 bases, the J end by 4 bases, with 20 bases between. Complete variable domain (other parts from reference TRBV7-9 and TRBJ1-1): DTGVSQNPRHKITKRGQNVTFRCDPISEHNRLYWYRQTLGQGPEFLTYFQNEAQLEKSRLLSDRFSAERPKGSFSTLEIQRTEQGDSAMYLCASSPELAGATTEAFFGQGTRLTVV.

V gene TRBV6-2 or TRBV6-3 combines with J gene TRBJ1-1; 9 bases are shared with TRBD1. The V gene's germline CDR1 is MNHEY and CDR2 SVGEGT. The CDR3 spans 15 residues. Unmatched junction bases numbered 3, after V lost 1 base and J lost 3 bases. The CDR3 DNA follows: TGTGCCAGCAGTTACTGGACAGGGGAGGACACTGAAGCTTTCTTT. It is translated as CASSYWTGEDTEAFF.

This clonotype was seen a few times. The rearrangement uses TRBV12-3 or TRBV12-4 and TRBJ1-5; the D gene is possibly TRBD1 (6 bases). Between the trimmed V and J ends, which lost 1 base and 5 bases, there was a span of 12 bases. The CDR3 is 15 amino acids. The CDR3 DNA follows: TGTGCCAGCAGTTTAGAGGGGAACAGGGATCAGCCCCAGCATTTT. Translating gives CASSLEGNRDQPQHF.

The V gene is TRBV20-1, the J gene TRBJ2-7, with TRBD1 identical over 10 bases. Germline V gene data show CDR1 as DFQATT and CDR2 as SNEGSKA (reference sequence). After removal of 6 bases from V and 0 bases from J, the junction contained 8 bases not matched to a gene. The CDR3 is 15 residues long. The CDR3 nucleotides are TGCAGTGCCATGGCGGGACAGGGGTTCTCCTACGAGCAGTACTTC. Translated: CSAMAGQGFSYEQYF.

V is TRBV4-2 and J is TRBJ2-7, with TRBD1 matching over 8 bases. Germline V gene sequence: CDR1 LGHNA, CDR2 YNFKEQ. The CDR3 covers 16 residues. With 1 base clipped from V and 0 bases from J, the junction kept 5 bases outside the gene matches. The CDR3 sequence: CASSQVGTGNSYEQYF. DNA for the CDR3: TGTGCCAGCAGCCAAGTCGGGACAGGAAACTCCTACGAGCAGTACTTC.

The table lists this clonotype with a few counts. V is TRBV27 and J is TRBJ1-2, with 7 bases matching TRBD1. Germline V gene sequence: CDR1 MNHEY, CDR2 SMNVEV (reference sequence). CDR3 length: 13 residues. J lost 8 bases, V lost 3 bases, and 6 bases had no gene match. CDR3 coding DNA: TGTGCCAGCAGTTTGACAGGGCCTGGGGGCTACACCTTC. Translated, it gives CASSLTGPGGYTF.

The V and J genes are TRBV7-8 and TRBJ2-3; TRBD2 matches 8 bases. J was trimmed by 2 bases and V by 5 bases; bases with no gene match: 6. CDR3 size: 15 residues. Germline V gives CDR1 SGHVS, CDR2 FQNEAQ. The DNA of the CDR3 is TGTGCCAGCAGCCCTCTCGGGGGGGCCACAGATACGCAGTATTTT. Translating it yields CASSPLGGATDTQYF.

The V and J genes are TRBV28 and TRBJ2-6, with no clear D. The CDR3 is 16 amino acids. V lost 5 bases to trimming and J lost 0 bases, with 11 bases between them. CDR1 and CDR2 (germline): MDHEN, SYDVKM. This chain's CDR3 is CASSTPQTSGANVLTF. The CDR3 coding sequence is TGTGCCAGCAGTACGCCGCAGACCTCTGGGGCCAACGTCCTGACTTTC.

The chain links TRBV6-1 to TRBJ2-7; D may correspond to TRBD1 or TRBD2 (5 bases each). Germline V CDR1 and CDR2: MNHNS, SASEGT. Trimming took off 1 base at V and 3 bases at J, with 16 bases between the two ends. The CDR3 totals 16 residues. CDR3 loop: CASSEESDRDGYEQYF. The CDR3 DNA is TGTGCCAGCAGTGAAGAGTCGGACCGGGACGGCTACGAGCAGTACTTC.

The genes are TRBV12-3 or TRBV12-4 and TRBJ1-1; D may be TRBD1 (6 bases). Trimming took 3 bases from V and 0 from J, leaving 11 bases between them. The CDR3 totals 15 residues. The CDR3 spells CASSFQGNMNTEAFF. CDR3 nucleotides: TGTGCCAGCAGTTTCCAGGGGAACATGAACACTGAAGCTTTCTTT.

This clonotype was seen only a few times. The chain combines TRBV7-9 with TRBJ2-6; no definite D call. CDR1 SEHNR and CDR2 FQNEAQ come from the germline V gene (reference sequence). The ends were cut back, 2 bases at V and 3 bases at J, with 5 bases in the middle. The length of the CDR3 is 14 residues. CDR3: CASSLLDGANVLTF. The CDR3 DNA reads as TGTGCCAGCAGCTTATTGGATGGGGCCAACGTCCTGACTTTC.

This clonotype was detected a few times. The CDR3 spells CASSLTGGFNNEQFF. As DNA, the CDR3 is TGTGCCAGCAGCTTAACGGGGGGATTTAACAATGAGCAGTTCTTC. This rearrangement joins TRBV7-9 to TRBJ2-1, with TRBD2 matching 7 bases. V lost 2 bases to trimming and J lost 5 bases; unmatched junction nucleotides: 6. This CDR3 region has 15 residues. Germline loops: CDR1 SEHNR, CDR2 FQNEAQ (reference sequence). The full variable domain, completed using reference TRBV7-9 and TRBJ2-1, is DTGVSQNPRHKITKRGQNVTFRCDPISEHNRLYWYRQTLGQGPEFLTYFQNEAQLEKSRLLSDRFSAERPKGSFSTLEIQRTEQGDSAMYLCASSLTGGFNNEQFFGPGTRLTVL.

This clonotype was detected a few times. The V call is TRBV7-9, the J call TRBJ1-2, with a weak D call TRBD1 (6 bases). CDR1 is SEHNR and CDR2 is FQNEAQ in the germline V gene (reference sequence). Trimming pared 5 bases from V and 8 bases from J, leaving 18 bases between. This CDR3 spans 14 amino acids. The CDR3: CASSAGLTGRGYTF. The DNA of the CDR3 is TGTGCCAGCAGCGCAGGCCTTACAGGGCGCGGCTACACCTTC. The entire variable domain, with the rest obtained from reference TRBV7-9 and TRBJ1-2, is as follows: DTGVSQNPRHKITKRGQNVTFRCDPISEHNRLYWYRQTLGQGPEFLTYFQNEAQLEKSRLLSDRFSAERPKGSFSTLEIQRTEQGDSAMYLCASSAGLTGRGYTFGSGTRLTVV.

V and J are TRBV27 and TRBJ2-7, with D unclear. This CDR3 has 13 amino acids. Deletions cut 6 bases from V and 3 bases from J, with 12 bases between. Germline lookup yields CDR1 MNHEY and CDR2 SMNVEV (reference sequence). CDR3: CASSPYTDYEQYF. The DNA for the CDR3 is TGTGCCAGCAGCCCCTACACCGACTACGAGCAGTACTTC.